This is a list of T cell receptor beta chains from one sample in a study of a mutant IDH1 vaccine in newly diagnosed glioma. TCRdb's table, derived via immunoSEQ multiplex PCR, lists solely in-frame clones and lacks some. The sample lists 9,000 to 13,000 clones, over 75% occurring once. Their cognate antigens are unknown. The sequencing used PBMCs, collected from a glioma patient whose treatment included an IDH1 peptide vaccine. The origin of the receptors is a man between 25 and 39 years old with glioma. The CDR3 runs from the conserved cysteine through the conserved F or W.

j_call cdr3_length v_call cdr3_aa
TRBJ1-3 13 TRBV23-1 CAIPDTLGNTIYF
TRBJ2-1 17 TRBV7-2 CASSGHSGGRSYNEQFF
TRBJ1-1 15 TRBV5-1 CASSLPDRARTEAFF
TRBJ1-4 15 TRBV5-5 CASSWGQVLTEKLFF
TRBJ2-3 14 TRBV11-1 CASSLSGNTDTQYF
TRBJ1-4 15 TRBV2 CASREQGRTNEKLFF
TRBJ2-1 16 TRBV19 CASTSGRAEAYNEQFF
TRBJ1-1 13 TRBV29-1 CSVSTGANTEAFF
TRBJ1-2 14 TRBV13 CASSLKPASYGYTF
TRBJ2-2 18 TRBV7-8 CASSRYRAPLIDTGELFF
TRBJ1-2 14 TRBV29-1 CSVEERQSSYGYTF
TRBJ2-6 16 TRBV5-1 CASSKGQEAGANVLTF
TRBJ2-7 14 TRBV30 CAWIRGAGFYEQYF
TRBJ1-5 18 TRBV12-5 CASGLHPFGRSFNQPQHF
TRBJ1-1 13 TRBV10-3 CATRGGSKTEAFF
TRBJ1-1 14 TRBV27 CASSSEGMGTEAFF
TRBJ2-7 15 TRBV6-6 CASRPREAGGYEQYF
TRBJ1-5 14 TRBV5-6 CASSLGQGFQPQHF
. 13 TRBV2 CASGEDRGYEQYF
TRBJ2-7 14 TRBV10-3 CAISVSSGSYEQYF
TRBJ1-1 14 TRBV9 CASSVGRKNTEAFF
TRBJ2-1 15 TRBV7-9 CATPAGPTGNNEQFF
TRBJ2-5 14 TRBV7-9 CASSLVAVQETQYF
TRBJ1-2 15 TRBV10-3 CAISGEGQGAGGYTF
TRBJ1-2 15 TRBV27 CASRYMDRAYYGYTF
TRBJ1-2 13 TRBV6-1 CASSEGENYGYTF
TRBJ1-2 13 TRBV11-2 CASRRGANYGYTF
TRBJ2-7 15 TRBV13 CASSLALRNSYEQYF
TRBJ1-2 14 TRBV5-1 CASSLDGALYGYTF
TRBJ1-1 17 TRBV21-1 CASSGDRKSVMNTEAFF
TRBJ1-1 15 TRBV5-1 CASSLGHGVNTEAFF
TRBJ1-1 14 TRBV9 CASSSRGENTEAFF
TRBJ1-4 11 TRBV7-2 CASSQTDKLFF
TRBJ2-7 11 TRBV11-1 CASSSDYEQYF
TRBJ1-5 14 TRBV12-5 CASGLGQSNQPQHF
TRBJ1-1 13 TRBV5-1 CASSLSGGTEAFF
TRBJ2-7 14 TRBV6-1 CASSESYRTYEQYF
TRBJ1-2 14 TRBV6-5 CASSYSPTNYGYTF
TRBJ1-2 13 TRBV4-1 CASTKGEGYGYTF
TRBJ2-1 14 TRBV14 CATSFAGGYNEQFF
TRBJ1-4 18 TRBV4-1 CASSQGSGQGRTNEKLFF
TRBJ1-2 16 TRBV4-1 CASSQGSGGRAYGYTF
TRBJ2-1 16 TRBV27 CASSPSLAGALNEQFF
TRBJ2-7 18 TRBV11-2 CASSTRGGGSHSSYEQYF
TRBJ2-3 16 TRBV27 CASSLTASGSTDTQYF
TRBJ1-5 15 TRBV5-1 CASSSRPLDNQPQHF
TRBJ1-2 15 TRBV27 CASSSTGRANYGYTF
TRBJ1-1 12 TRBV4-2 CASSQRTGEAFF
TRBJ1-1 13 TRBV29-1 CSVCLGEYTEAFF
TRBJ1-1 13 TRBV2 CASSEIRNTEAFF
TRBJ1-2 13 TRBV2 CASSAGIPGGYTF
TRBJ2-4 16 TRBV10-3 CAISPRGGGRENIQYF
TRBJ1-1 17 TRBV4-1 CASSHPNGGPLNTEAFF
TRBJ2-7 13 TRBV4-1 CASSQQEGYEQYF
TRBJ2-6 17 TRBV2 CASRETGRPSGANVLTF
TRBJ2-3 15 TRBV30 CAWSVLGGSADTQYF
TRBJ2-6 15 TRBV7-9 CASSPSATGANVLTF
TRBJ1-2 15 TRBV19 CASSISTGGRHGYTF
TRBJ2-5 14 TRBV5-4 CASSLEARGETQYF
TRBJ2-3 15 TRBV19 CASSSLAGTPDTQYF